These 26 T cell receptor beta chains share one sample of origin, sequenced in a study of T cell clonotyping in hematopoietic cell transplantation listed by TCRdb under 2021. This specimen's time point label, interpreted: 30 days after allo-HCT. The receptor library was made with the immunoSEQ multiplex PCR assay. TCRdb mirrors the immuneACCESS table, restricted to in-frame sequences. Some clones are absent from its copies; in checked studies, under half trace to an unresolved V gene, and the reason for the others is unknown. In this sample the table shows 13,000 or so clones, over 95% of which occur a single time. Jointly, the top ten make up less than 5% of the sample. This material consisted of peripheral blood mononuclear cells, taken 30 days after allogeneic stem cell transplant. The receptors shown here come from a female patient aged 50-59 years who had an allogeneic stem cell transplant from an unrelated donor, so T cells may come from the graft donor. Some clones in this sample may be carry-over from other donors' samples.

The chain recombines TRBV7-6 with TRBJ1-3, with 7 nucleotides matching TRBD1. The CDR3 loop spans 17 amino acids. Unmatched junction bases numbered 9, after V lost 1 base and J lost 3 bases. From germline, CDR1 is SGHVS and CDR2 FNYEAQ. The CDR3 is CASSLVRGQQSGNTIYF. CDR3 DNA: TGTGCCAGCAGCTTAGTGAGGGGGCAGCAGAGTGGAAACACCATATATTTT.

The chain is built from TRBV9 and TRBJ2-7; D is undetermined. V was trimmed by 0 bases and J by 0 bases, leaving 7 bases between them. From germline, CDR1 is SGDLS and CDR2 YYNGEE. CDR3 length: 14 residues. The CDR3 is CASSVAADSYEQYF. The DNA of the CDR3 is TGTGCCAGCAGCGTAGCGGCGGACTCCTACGAGCAGTACTTC.

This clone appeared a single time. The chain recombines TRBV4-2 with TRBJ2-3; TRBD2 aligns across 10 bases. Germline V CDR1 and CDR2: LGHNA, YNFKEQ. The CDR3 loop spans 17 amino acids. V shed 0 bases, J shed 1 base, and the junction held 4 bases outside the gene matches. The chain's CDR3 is CASSQESGGAGTDTQYF. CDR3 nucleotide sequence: TGTGCCAGCAGCCAAGAAAGCGGGGGGGCCGGCACAGATACGCAGTATTTT.

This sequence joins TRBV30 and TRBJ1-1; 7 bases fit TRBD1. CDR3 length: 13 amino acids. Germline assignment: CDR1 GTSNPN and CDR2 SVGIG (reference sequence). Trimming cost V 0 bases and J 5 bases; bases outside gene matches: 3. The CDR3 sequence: CAWSVQQGTEAFF. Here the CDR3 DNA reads TGTGCCTGGAGTGTACAACAGGGGACTGAAGCTTTCTTT.

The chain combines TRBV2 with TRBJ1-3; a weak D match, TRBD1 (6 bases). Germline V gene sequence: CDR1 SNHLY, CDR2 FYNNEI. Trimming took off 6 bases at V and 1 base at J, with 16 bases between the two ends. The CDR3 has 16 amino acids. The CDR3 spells CASRGATGRSGNTIYF. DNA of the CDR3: TGTGCCAGCAGAGGGGCGACAGGTCGGTCTGGAAACACCATATATTTT.

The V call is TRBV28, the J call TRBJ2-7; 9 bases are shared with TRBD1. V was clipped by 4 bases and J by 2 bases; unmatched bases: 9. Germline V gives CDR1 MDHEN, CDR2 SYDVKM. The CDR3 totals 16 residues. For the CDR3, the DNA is TGTGCCAGCAGTTGGACAGGGGAAGTTGCCCCCTACGAGCAGTACTTC. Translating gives CASSWTGEVAPYEQYF. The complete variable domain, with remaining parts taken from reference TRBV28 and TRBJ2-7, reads DVKVTQSSRYLVKRTGEKVFLECVQDMDHENMFWYRQDPGLGLRLIYFSYDVKMKEKGDIPEGYSVSREKKERFSLILESASTNQTSMYLCASSWTGEVAPYEQYFGPGTRLTVT.

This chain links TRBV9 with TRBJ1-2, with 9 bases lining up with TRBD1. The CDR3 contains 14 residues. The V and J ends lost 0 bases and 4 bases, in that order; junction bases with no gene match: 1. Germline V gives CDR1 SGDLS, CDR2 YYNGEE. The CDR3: CASSVGDRAYGYTF. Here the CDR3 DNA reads TGTGCCAGCAGCGTAGGGGACAGGGCCTATGGCTACACCTTC.

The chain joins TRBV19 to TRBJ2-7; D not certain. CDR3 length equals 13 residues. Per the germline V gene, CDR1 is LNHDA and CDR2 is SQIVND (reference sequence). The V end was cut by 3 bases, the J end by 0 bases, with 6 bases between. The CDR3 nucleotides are TGTGCCAGTAGTATTGGCGGCTCCTACGAGCAGTACTTC. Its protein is CASSIGGSYEQYF.

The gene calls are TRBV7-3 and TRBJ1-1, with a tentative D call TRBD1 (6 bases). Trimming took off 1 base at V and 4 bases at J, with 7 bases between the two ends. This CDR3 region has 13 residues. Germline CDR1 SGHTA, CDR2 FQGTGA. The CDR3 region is CASSLKGGTEAFF. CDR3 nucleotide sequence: TGTGCCAGCAGCTTAAAAGGGGGCACTGAAGCTTTCTTT.

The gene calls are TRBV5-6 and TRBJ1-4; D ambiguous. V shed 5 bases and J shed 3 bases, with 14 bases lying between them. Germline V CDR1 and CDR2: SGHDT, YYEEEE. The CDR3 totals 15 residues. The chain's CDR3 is CASRVRYDANEKLFF. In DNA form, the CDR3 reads TGTGCCAGCAGGGTGAGGTACGACGCTAATGAAAAACTGTTTTTT.

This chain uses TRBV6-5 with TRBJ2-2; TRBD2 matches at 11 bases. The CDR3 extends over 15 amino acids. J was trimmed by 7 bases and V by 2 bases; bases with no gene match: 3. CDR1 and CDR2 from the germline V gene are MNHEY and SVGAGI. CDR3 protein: CASSYAGLADGELFF. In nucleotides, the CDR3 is TGTGCCAGCAGTTACGCGGGACTAGCGGACGGGGAGCTGTTTTTT.

CDR3 loop: CASSPPGQSTDTQYF. The CDR3 coding sequence is TGTGCCAGCTCACCCCCGGGACAAAGCACAGATACGCAGTATTTT. V is TRBV18 and J is TRBJ2-3; perhaps TRBD1 as D (6 bases). The CDR3 contains 15 residues. Germline V gene data show CDR1 as KGHSH and CDR2 as LQKENI. Trimming took off 3 bases at V and 0 bases at J, with 10 bases between the two ends.

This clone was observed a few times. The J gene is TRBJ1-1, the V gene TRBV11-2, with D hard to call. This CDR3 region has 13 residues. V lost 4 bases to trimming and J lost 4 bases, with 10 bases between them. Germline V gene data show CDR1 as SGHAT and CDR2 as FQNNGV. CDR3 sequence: CASSWTYRTEAFF. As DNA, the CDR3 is TGTGCCAGCAGCTGGACCTATCGCACTGAAGCTTTCTTT.

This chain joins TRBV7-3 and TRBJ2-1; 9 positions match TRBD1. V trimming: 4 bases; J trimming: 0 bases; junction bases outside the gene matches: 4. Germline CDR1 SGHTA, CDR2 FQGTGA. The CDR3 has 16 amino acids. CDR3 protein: CASSSQTGGSYNEQFF. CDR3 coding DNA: TGTGCCAGCAGCTCCCAGACAGGGGGCTCCTACAATGAGCAGTTCTTC.

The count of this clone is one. The chain's CDR3 is CASSLFVGRMNTEAFF. In DNA, the CDR3 is TGTGCCAGCAGCTTGTTTGTGGGGCGCATGAACACTGAAGCTTTCTTT. The genes are TRBV5-6 and TRBJ1-1; D may be TRBD1 (5 bases). The CDR3 has 16 amino acids. Trimming left V 1 base short and J 0 bases short, with 13 bases between. Germline V gene lookup returns CDR1 SGHDT and CDR2 YYEEEE.

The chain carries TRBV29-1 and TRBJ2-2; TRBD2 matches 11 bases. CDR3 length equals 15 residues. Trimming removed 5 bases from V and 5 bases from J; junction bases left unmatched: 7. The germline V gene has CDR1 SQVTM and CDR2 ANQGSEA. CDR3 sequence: CSVQFSGGETGELFF. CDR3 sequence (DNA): TGCAGCGTTCAATTTAGCGGGGGGGAGACCGGGGAGCTGTTTTTT.

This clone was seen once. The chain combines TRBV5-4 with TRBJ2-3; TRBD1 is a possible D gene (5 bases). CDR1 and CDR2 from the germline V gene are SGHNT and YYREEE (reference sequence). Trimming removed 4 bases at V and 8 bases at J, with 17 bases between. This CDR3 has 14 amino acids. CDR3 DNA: TGTGCCAGCAGCGCCAACACCATCAGGGCTACGCAGTATTTT. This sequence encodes CASSANTIRATQYF. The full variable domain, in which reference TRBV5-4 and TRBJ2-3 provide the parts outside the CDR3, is ETGVTQSPTHLIKTRGQQVTLRCSSQSGHNTVSWYQQALGQGPQFIFQYYREEENGRGNFPPRFSGLQFPNYSSELNVNALELDDSALYLCASSANTIRATQYFGPGTRLTVL.

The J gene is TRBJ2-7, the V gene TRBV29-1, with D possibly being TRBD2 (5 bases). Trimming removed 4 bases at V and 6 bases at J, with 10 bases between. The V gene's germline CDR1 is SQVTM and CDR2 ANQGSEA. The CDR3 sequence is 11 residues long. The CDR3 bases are TGCAGCGTTGGAGGGCAAGGCGAGCAGTACTTC. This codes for CSVGGQGEQYF.

The CDR3 is CASSLMRGRGEAFF. The CDR3 bases are TGTGCCAGTAGTCTGATGCGTGGGCGGGGTGAAGCTTTCTTT. This chain links TRBV19 with TRBJ1-1; no definite D call. Germline V gives CDR1 LNHDA, CDR2 SQIVND (reference sequence). This CDR3 is 14 amino acids long. V lost 5 bases to trimming and J lost 7 bases, with 17 bases between them.

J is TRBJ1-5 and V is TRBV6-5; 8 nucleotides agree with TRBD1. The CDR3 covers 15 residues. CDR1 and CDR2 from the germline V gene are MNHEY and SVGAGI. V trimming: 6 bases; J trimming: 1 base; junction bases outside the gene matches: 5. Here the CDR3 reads CASRQGGRSNQPQHF. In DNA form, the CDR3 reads TGTGCCAGCAGACAGGGGGGACGGAGCAATCAGCCCCAGCATTTT.

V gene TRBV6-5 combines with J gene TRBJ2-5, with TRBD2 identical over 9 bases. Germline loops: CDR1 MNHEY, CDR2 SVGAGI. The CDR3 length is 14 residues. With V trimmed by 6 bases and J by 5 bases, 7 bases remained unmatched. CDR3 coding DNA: TGTGCCAGCAGATTGGGACTAGCTATCGAGACCCAGTACTTC. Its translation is CASRLGLAIETQYF.

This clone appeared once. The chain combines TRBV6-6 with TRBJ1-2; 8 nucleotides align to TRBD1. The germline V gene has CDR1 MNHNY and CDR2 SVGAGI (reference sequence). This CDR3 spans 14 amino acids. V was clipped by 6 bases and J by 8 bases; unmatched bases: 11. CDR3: CASSSPGQGEGYTF. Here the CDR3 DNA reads TGTGCCAGCAGCTCCCCCGGACAGGGAGAAGGCTACACCTTC.

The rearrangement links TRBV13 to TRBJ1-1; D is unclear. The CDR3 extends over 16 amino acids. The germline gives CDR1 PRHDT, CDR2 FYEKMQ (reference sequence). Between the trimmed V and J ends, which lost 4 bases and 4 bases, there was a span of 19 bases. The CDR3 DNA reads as TGTGCCAGCAGCTCGGGCCACGCTAGGATGGGCACTGAAGCTTTCTTT. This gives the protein CASSSGHARMGTEAFF.

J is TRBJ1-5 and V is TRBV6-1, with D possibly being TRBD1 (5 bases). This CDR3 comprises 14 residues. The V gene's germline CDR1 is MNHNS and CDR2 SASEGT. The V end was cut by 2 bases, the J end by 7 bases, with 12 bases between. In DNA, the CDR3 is TGTGCCAGCAGTGAACAGGGTGAACAGCAGCCCCAGCATTTT. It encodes CASSEQGEQQPQHF.

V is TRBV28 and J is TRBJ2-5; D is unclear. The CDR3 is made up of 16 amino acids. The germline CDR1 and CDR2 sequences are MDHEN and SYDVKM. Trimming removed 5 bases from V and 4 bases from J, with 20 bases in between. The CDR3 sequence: CASSPPLRRGLETQYF. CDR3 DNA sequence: TGTGCCAGCAGTCCACCACTCCGACGCGGCCTAGAGACCCAGTACTTC.

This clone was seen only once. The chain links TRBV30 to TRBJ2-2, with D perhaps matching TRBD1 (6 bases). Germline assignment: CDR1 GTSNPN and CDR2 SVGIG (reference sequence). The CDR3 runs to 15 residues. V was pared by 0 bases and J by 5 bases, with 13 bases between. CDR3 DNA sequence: TGTGCCTGGAGTGTCGGACAGATTTTGACCGGGGAGCTGTTTTTT. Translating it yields CAWSVGQILTGELFF.